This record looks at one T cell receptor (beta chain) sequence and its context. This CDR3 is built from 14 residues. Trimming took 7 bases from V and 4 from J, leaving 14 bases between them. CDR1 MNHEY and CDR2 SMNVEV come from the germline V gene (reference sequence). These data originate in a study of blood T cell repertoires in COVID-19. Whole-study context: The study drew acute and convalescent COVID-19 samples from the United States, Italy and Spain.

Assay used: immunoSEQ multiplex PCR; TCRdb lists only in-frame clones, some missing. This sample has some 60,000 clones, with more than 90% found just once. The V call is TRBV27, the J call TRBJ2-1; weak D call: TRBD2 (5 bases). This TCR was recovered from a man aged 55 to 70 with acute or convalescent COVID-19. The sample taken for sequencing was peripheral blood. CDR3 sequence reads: CASKDLTGYNEQFF. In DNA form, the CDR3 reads TGTGCCAGCAAAGACCTAACGGGATACAATGAGCAGTTCTTC.